This is a list of T cell receptor beta chains from one sample in a study of cytomegalovirus exposure and HLA in healthy donors. Sequenced by immunoSEQ multiplex PCR; TCRdb stores in-frame clones only, minus some. The data contain approximately 150,000 clones, around 80% of them seen just once; the ten biggest clones take up 6% to 7.5%. The sequencing input was PBMCs. These receptor sequences come from a man aged 30-40 years in good health and CMV-seropositive. The CDR3 runs from the conserved cysteine through the conserved F or W. Fields, in order: J gene, D gene, V gene, CDR3 length, CDR3 protein. The D gene is left open where the match is weak.

TRBJ2-3 | . | TRBV6-5 | 14 | CASSYEAYTDTQYF
TRBJ2-3 | TRBD2 | TRBV11-3 | 14 | CASSSGGSTDTQYF
. | TRBD1 | TRBV25-1 | 13 | CASRGTVSYEQYF
TRBJ2-7 | . | TRBV6-5 | 15 | CASSYSGDFSYEQYF
TRBJ2-1 | TRBD2 | TRBV7-9 | 15 | CASSLAVAGDFEQFF
TRBJ2-7 | . | TRBV6-1 | 13 | CASSASGGYEQYF
TRBJ1-4 | TRBD1 | TRBV4-3 | 16 | CASSPTMGQGAEKLFF
TRBJ2-7 | . | TRBV6-5 | 14 | CASSFRQNTYEQYF
TRBJ2-1 | TRBD2 | TRBV4-1 | 18 | CASSQASGGLWGHNEQFF
TRBJ1-5 | TRBD1 | TRBV7-8 | 14 | CASTPGGGNQPQHF
TRBJ1-2 | . | TRBV7-2 | 12 | CANSLESAGYTF
TRBJ1-4 | . | TRBV30 | 13 | CAWSAGDGEKLFF
TRBJ2-5 | . | TRBV25-1 | 13 | CASREVYQETQYF
TRBJ2-3 | TRBD2 | TRBV5-1 | 17 | CASSFRTSGLEGDTQYF
TRBJ1-3 | . | TRBV2 | 11 | CASSVPDTIYF
TRBJ2-7 | . | TRBV28 | 14 | CASSLLEGRHEQYF
TRBJ2-7 | TRBD1 | TRBV5-1 | 15 | CASSPGRGQNYEQYF
TRBJ1-1 | TRBD1 | TRBV5-3 | 17 | CARSPTWDRGLNTEAFF
TRBJ2-5 | . | TRBV5-1 | 14 | CASSLIGDQETQYF
TRBJ2-7 | TRBD2 | TRBV9 | 15 | CASSPSGGSSYEQYF
TRBJ2-7 | TRBD1 | TRBV19 | 14 | CATSPGTGAYEQYF
TRBJ1-4 | . | TRBV18 | 11 | CASSPGEKLFF
TRBJ2-3 | TRBD2 | TRBV5-4 | 15 | CASSQERGGTDTQYF
TRBJ2-1 | . | TRBV7-6 | 15 | CASSFGTLSYNEQFF
TRBJ2-1 | TRBD1 | TRBV10-1 | 16 | CASSENSGGVYNEQFF
TRBJ1-6 | . | TRBV14 | 16 | CASSQRAGKYSSPLHF
TRBJ2-7 | . | TRBV7-9 | 12 | CSSSHALIEQYF
TRBJ2-7 | TRBD2 | TRBV7-8 | 17 | CASSRGLAGASSYEQYF
TRBJ1-3 | . | TRBV6-6 | 14 | CASSPQGSGNTIYF
TRBJ2-1 | . | TRBV9 | 14 | CASSIGLSYNEQFF
TRBJ2-1 | TRBD1 | TRBV29-1 | 14 | CSVGNRTGGREQFF
TRBJ2-3 | TRBD2 | TRBV5-1 | 15 | CASSLAGRSTDTQYF
TRBJ2-2 | . | TRBV7-9 | 16 | CASSLRVVGGTGELFF
TRBJ1-1 | . | TRBV2 | 14 | CASKGLRSRFKAFF
TRBJ2-3 | TRBD1 | TRBV11-3 | 15 | CASSEQGAVTDTQYF
TRBJ1-2 | . | TRBV7-9 | 15 | CASRPTGTPNYGYTF
TRBJ1-1 | TRBD1 | TRBV15 | 15 | CATSRGVGTGAGAFF
TRBJ1-1 | TRBD1 | TRBV19 | 13 | CASSSNRGTEAFF
TRBJ2-1 | TRBD2 | TRBV18 | 14 | CASSQGGRNNEQFF
TRBJ1-6 | TRBD1 | TRBV13 | 16 | CASSLDGQGVNSPLHF
TRBJ1-1 | TRBD1 | TRBV5-1 | 15 | CASSLGTGVITEAFF
TRBJ1-4 | TRBD1 | TRBV28 | 17 | CASSLEGTEYPNEKLFF
TRBJ2-2 | . | TRBV11-2 | 17 | CASSPFDSPSSPGELFF
TRBJ2-7 | TRBD1 | TRBV7-9 | 18 | CASSLPLGRGQGQDEQYF
TRBJ2-3 | TRBD2 | TRBV7-2 | 19 | CASSFRGMIAGGRTDTQYF
TRBJ2-7 | TRBD2 | TRBV28 | 16 | CASSLRTSGSSYEQYF
TRBJ1-2 | . | TRBV30 | 12 | CAWSDGQYGYTF